Listed below are T cell receptor beta chains from one sample, sequenced in a study of blood T cell repertoires in COVID-19. Using immunoSEQ multiplex PCR, the repertoire was profiled, and TCRdb retains in-frame clones only, with some absent. The sample records 270,000 or so clones, 86% being singletons. Input material: PBMCs or T cells enriched from blood (not recorded which). The receptors were gathered from a woman between 18 and 29 years old who had recovered from COVID-19. Each CDR3 is given with its conserved first and last residue.

>TRBV19|TRBJ2-5
CASSISGLEETQYF
>TRBV6-2/TRBV6-3|TRBJ2-1
CASSYGLAGYNEQFF
>TRBV27|TRBJ1-6
CASSLSSRDGSPLHF
>TRBV6-5|TRBJ1-1
CASTLTGDWNTEAFF
>TRBV30|TRBJ1-5
CAWSRTGTQPQHF
>TRBV27|TRBJ1-1
CASSPGTGGLAFF
>TRBV6-1|TRBJ1-5
CASSDVYSNQPQHF
>TRBV28|TRBJ2-3
CASRIAGRSTDTQYF
>TRBV11-3|TRBJ2-7
CASSSLSRGEQYF
>TRBV2|TRBJ2-1
CASSPLAGGPHEQFF
>TRBV24-1|TRBJ2-3
CATSDSGGGTDTQYF
>TRBV30|TRBJ1-6
CAWNSGTVGSPLHF
>TRBV4-3|TRBJ2-6
CASSLFHRVSGANVLTF
>TRBV7-9|TRBJ1-5
CASSGRERGPQHF
>TRBV7-2|TRBJ1-4
CASSLEGRGNEKLFF
>TRBV13|TRBJ2-5
CASSLGRGTQYF
>TRBV10-3|TRBJ1-1
CAISESGRARSDAFF
>TRBV4-3|TRBJ1-4
CASSPLGANEKLFF
>TRBV7-2|TRBJ2-1
CASSLAEYNEQFF
>TRBV11-3|TRBJ2-7
CASSRRSGGINYEQYF
>TRBV29-1|TRBJ1-2
CSVNPTGSYGYTF
>TRBV10-3|TRBJ2-7
CAISPLDRGEQYF
>TRBV7-2|TRBJ1-1
CASRIMTGGNTEAFF
>TRBV11-1|TRBJ1-1
CASSSTGDPPGEAFF
>TRBV5-5|TRBJ2-7
CASSYPTGGIYEQYF
>TRBV20-1|TRBJ2-1
CSASSGLSSYNEQFF
>TRBV30|TRBJ2-5
CAWSGGGAMGETQYF
>TRBV9|TRBJ2-5
CASGRDLVFGGGTQYF
>TRBV3-1/TRBV3-2|TRBJ2-7
CASSPGGGYEQYF
>TRBV3-1/TRBV3-2|TRBJ1-3
CASSGTAGNTIYF
>TRBV4-1|TRBJ1-2
CASSQDRGPRGVYGYTF
>TRBV30|TRBJ1-4
CAIQGVGSEKLFF
>TRBV7-6|TRBJ2-7
CASSSGIYEQYF
>TRBV5-5|TRBJ2-7
CASSLAGNEQYF
>TRBV6-1|TRBJ2-2
CASSLRTGTTGELFF
>TRBV10-3|TRBJ1-2
CAISASGVINGYTF
>TRBV2|TRBJ2-7
CASSEESGLAAYEQYF
>TRBV25-1|TRBJ2-7
CASSLRAPRDYEQYF
>TRBV12-5|TRBJ2-1
CASGLALYNEQFF
>TRBV28|TRBJ1-4
CASSLTDPIILFF